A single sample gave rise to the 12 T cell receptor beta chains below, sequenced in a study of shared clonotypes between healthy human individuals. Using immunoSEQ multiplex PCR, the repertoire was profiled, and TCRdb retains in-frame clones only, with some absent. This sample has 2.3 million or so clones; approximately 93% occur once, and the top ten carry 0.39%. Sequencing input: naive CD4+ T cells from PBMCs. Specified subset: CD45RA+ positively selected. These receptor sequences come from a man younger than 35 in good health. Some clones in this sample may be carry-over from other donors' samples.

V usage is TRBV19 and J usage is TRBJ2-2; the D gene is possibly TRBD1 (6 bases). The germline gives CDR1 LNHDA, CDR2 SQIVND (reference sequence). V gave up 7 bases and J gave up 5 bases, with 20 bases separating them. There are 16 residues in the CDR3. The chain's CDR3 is CASKTISTGRTGELFF. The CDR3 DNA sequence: TGTGCCAGTAAGACCATTAGCACAGGGCGGACCGGGGAGCTGTTTTTT.

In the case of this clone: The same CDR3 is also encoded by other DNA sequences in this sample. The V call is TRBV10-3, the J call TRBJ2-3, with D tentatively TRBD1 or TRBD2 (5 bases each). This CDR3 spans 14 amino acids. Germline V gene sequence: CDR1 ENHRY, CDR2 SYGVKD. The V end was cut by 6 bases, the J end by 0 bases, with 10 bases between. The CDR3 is CAISPGPSTDTQYF. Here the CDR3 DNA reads TGTGCCATCAGCCCGGGGCCTAGCACAGATACGCAGTATTTT.

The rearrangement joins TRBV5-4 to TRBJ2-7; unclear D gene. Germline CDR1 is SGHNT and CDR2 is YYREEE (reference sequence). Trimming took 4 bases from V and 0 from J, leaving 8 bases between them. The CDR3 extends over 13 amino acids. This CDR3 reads CASSQTDSYEQYF. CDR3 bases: TGTGCCAGCAGCCAGACCGACTCCTACGAGCAGTACTTC.

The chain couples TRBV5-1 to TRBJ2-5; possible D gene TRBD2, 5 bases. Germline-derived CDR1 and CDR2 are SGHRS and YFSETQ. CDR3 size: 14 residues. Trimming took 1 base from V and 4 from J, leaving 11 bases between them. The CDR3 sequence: CASSLMRVPETQYF. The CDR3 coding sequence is TGCGCCAGCAGCTTGATGCGGGTACCAGAGACCCAGTACTTC.

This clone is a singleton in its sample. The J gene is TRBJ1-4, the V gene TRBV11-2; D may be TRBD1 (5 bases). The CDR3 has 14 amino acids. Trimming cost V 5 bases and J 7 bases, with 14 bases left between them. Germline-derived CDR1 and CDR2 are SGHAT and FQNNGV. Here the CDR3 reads CASSDSGLAEKLFF. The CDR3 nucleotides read TGTGCCAGCAGCGACAGTGGGCTCGCTGAAAAACTGTTTTTT.

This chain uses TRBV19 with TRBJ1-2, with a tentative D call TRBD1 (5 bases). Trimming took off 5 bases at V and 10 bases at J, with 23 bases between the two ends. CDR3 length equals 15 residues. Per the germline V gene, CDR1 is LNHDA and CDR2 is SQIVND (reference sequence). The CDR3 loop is CASSVSGTLRGFYTF. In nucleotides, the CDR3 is TGTGCCAGTAGTGTATCCGGGACCCTGCGAGGTTTCTACACCTTC.

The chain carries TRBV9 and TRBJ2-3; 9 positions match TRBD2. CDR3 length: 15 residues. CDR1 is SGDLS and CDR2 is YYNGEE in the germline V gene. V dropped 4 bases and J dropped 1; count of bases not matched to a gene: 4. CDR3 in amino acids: CASSRLAVRTDTQYF. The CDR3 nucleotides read TGTGCCAGCAGCCGACTAGCGGTCCGCACAGATACGCAGTATTTT.

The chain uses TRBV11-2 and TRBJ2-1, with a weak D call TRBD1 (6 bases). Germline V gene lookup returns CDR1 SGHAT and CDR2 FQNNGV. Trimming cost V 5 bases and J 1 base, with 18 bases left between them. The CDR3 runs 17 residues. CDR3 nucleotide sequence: TGTGCCAGCAGCCTCGGCAGGACAGTCTTGTCCTACAATGAGCAGTTCTTC. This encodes CASSLGRTVLSYNEQFF. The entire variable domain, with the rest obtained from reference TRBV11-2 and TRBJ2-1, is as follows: EAGVAQSPRYKIIEKRQSVAFWCNPISGHATLYWYQQILGQGPKLLIQFQNNGVVDDSQLPKDRFSAERLKGVDSTLKIQPAKLEDSAVYLCASSLGRTVLSYNEQFFGPGTRLTVL.

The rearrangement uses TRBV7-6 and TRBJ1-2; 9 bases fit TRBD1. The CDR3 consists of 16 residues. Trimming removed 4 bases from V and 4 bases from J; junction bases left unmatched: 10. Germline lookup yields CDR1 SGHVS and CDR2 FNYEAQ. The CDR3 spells CASSSYTGTGIYGYTF. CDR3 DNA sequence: TGTGCCAGCAGCTCGTACACCGGGACAGGGATCTATGGCTACACCTTC.

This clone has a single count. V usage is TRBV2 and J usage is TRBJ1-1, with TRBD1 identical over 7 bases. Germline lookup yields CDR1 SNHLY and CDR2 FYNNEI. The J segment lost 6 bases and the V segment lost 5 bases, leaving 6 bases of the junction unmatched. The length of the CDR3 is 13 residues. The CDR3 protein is CASSSQGLAEAFF. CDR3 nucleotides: TGTGCCAGCAGTTCACAGGGGTTGGCTGAAGCTTTCTTT.

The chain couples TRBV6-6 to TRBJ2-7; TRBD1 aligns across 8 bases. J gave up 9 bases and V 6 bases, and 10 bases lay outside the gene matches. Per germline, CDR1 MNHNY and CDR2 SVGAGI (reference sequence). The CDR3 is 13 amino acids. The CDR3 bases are TGTGCCAGCAGCTCTGGAGCAGGACAGGGGCAGTACTTC. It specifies CASSSGAGQGQYF.

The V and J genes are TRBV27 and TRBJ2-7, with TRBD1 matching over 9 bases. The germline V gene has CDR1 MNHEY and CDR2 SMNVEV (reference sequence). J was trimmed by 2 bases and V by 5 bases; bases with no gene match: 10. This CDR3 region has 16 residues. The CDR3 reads CASSLKQGAAPYEQYF. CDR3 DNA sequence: TGTGCCAGCAGTCTGAAACAGGGGGCAGCCCCCTACGAGCAGTACTTC.